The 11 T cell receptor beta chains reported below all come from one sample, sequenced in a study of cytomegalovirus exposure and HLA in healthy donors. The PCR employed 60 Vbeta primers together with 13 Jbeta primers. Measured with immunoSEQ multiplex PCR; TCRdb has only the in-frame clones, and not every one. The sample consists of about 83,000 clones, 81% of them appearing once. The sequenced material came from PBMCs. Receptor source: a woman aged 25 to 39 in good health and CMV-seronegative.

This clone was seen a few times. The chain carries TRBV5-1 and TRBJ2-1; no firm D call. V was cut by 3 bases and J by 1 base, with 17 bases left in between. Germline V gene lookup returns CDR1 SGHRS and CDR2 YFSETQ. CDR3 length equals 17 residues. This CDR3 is CASSSREYRLSYNEQFF. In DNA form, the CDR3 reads TGCGCCAGCAGCTCCCGAGAATACCGACTTTCCTACAATGAGCAGTTCTTC.

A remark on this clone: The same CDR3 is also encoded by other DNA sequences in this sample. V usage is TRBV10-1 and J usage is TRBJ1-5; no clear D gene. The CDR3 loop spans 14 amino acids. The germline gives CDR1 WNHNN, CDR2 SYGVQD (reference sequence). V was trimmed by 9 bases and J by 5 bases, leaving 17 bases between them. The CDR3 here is CASLKRDTHQPQHF. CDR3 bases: TGCGCCAGTCTCAAGAGGGATACTCATCAGCCCCAGCATTTT.

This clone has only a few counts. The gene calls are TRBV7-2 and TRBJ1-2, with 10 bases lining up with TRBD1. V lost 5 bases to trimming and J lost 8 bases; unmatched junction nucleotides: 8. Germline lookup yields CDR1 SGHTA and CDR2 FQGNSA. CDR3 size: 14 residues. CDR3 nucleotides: TGTGCCAGCAGCCTCAACAGGGACAGGGGAGGCTACACCTTC. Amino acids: CASSLNRDRGGYTF. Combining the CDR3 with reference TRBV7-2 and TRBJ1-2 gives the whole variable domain GAGVSQSPSNKVTEKGKDVELRCDPISGHTALYWYRQSLGQGLEFLIYFQGNSAPDKSGLPSDRFSAERTGGSVSTLTIQRTQQEDSAVYLCASSLNRDRGGYTFGSGTRLTVV.

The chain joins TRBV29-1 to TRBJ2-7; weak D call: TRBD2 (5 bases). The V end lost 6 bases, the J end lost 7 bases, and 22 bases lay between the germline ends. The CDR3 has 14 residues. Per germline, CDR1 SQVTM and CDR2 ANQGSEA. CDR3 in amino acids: CSVQVTSGVGEQYF. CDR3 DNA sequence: TGCAGCGTCCAAGTTACTAGTGGGGTGGGGGAGCAGTACTTC.

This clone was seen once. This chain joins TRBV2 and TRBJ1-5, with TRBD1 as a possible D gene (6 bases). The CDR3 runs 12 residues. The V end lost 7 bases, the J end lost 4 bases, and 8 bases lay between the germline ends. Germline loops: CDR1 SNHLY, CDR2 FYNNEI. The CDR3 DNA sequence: TGTGCCAGCAACAGGGCGAATCAGCCCCAGCATTTT. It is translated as CASNRANQPQHF.

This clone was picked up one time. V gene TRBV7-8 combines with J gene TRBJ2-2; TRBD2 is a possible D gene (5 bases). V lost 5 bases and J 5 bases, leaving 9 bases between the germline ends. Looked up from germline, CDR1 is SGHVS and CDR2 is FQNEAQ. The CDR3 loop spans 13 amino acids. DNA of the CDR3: TGTGCCAGCAGCACCACTAGTACCGGGGAGCTGTTTTTT. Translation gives CASSTTSTGELFF. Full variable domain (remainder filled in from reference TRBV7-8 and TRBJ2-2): GAGVSQSPRYKVAKRGQDVALRCDPISGHVSLFWYQQALGQGPEFLTYFQNEAQLDKSGLPSDRFFAERPEGSVSTLKIQRTQQEDSAVYLCASSTTSTGELFFGEGSRLTVL.

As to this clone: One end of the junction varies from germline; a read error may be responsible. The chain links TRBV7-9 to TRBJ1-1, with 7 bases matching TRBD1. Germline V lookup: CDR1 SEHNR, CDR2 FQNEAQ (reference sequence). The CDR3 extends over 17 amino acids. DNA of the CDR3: TGTTCCAGCAGAAACAGGACAGGTGGACGCGAGAACACTGAAGCTTTCTTT. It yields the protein CSSRNRTGGRENTEAFF.

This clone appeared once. CDR3 in DNA: TGTGCCAGCAGATACAGGGAAAACTACGAGCAGTACTTC. Amino acid sequence: CASRYRENYEQYF. The gene calls are TRBV28 and TRBJ2-7; tentatively, D is TRBD1 (6 bases). Germline lookup yields CDR1 MDHEN and CDR2 SYDVKM. V lost 6 bases to trimming and J lost 3 bases, with 12 bases between them. CDR3 length: 13 amino acids.

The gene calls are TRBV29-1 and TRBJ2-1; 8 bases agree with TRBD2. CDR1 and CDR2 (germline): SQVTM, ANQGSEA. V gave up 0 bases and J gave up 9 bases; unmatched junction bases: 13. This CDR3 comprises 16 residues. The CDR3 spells CSVEDLGAGVFGEQFF. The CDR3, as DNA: TGCAGCGTTGAAGATCTTGGAGCGGGAGTTTTCGGTGAGCAGTTCTTC.

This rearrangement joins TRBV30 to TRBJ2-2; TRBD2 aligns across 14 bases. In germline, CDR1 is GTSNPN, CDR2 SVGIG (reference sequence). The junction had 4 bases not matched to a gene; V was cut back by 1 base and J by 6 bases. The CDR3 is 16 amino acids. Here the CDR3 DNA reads TGTGCCTGGAGTGCCGGACTAGCGGGAGGTTCCGGGGAGCTGTTTTTT. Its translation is CAWSAGLAGGSGELFF.

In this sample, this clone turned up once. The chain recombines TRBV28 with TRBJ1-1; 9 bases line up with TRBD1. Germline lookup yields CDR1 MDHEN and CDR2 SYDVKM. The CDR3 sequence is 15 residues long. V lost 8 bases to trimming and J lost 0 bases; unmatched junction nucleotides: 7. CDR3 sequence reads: CASVRTGGLNTEAFF. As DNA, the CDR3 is TGTGCCAGCGTCCGAACAGGGGGCTTGAACACTGAAGCTTTCTTT.